This T cell receptor (beta chain) derives from a study of shared clonotypes between healthy human individuals (dated by TCRdb to the early 2020s). With regard to the full study: Three men and a couple of women, aged 18 to 49 years, made up the cohort. Each donor's leukapheresis produced roughly between roughly 0.94 and 9.5 billion PBMCs. To estimate repertoire size and how much clonotype sharing occurs between individuals, the study deeply sequenced the blood TCR repertoires of five or six healthy adults. To increase sequencing depth and limit assay-specific biases, different laboratories used diverse techniques to prepare libraries and sequence TCR repertoires. For each donor, CD4 naive and CD4 memory were each given three plates, CD8 naive was given two plates, and CD8 memory was given one plate.

The donors were healthy, HIV-negative adults who had no recently reported acute infections or vaccinations. All donors were Caucasian adults living in Nashville, Tennessee, USA. CD4+ T cells were enriched through magnetic negative selection, after which naive cells were positively selected on CD45RA and the remaining negative fraction served as the memory subset. After blood collection by leukapheresis, PBMCs were isolated using Ficoll-Histopaque density gradient centrifugation and then cryopreserved in the vapor phase of liquid nitrogen. Purity and quantity of every magnetically sorted T cell population were checked by analytical flow cytometry. Genomic DNA was isolated from every sorted fraction and measured by UV absorbance on a Nanodrop 2000c. A few counts support this clone. There is no known antigen for this receptor. The input lacks base qualities; no much larger clone sits a single base away.

CDR1 and CDR2 were assigned from the germline V gene (reference sequence) as LNHDA and SQIVND. The CDR3 runs 14 residues from the cysteine to the phenylalanine. The retained sequence is limited to the CDR3, 42 bases, with the frame set at the first base. V and J are trimmed by 7 bases and 7 bases, and the gene matches miss 8 bases of the junction. Using the deep immunoSEQ assay, multiplex PCR amplified TCR CDR3 regions from genomic DNA. For each cell subset, the extracted genomic DNA was distributed evenly across all wells of several immunoSEQ 96-well plates, and each plate served as one replicate. For sorted subsets, each replicate PCR was loaded with 200 to 250 ng genomic DNA, equivalent to 32,000 or so T cell genomes. Purified libraries were measured with a Qubit 3.0 fluorometer, size-checked on a Bioanalyzer 2100, and measured again with the KAPA Library Quantification kit. Every immunoSEQ 96-well plate was sequenced on a dedicated single-read 150-cycle Illumina NextSeq 550 flow cell. The authors processed their data as follows. Because the immunoSEQ output held only junctional sequences and lacked quality scores, the filtering could not match the filtering applied to full-length reads. Sequences were annotated with PyIR, a Python wrapper for IgBLAST v1.9, using IMGT germline references to assign V/J genes and CDR3. Reads were removed for weak V/J assignments (E-value above 1e-6), missing CDR3, stop codons, out-of-frame junctions, or ambiguous translated residues. V3J clonotypes were defined as sequences sharing the same inferred V gene, J gene, and CDR3 amino acid sequence. The percentage overlap between two repertoires was calculated by dividing the number of shared unique clonotypes by the size of the smaller repertoire. Richness of each repertoire was evaluated using RTK rarefaction, the Chao1 estimator, and Recon v2.1 estimates of unobserved clonotypes. Generation probabilities for all TCRbeta clonotypes obtained by the gDNA method from a few donors were computed using OLGA. TCRdb limited this immuneACCESS table to in-frame rearrangements with V and J called. A share of clones is missing; checked studies link under half to unresolved V genes, and the rest is unexplained. V and J calls and clone size are given by that table; D and trimming were obtained from the DNA. The sample table shows about 680,000 clones, and around two thirds are seen once. The ten top clones hold around 1.6% of the sample.

The investigation overall reported the following: The small number of donors limited the genetic and exposure-history diversity represented. Sampling was restricted to blood, and TCR repertoires in tissues likely differ from the TCR repertoires found in blood. Pairwise subsampling led to the expectation that sequencing depth would affect the degree of clonotype sharing among donors. Incomplete sequencing was indicated by rarefaction of sorted-subset datasets, despite the large sequencing depth. Naive subsets generally had larger estimated clonotype richness than memory subsets. Sharing across several donors was observed for about 5% of naive CD4, around 3.5% of naive CD8, roughly 2.4% of memory CD4, and roughly 0.4% of memory CD8 clonotypes. Compared with non-shared clonotypes, the clonotypes found in all four sorted-subset donors had higher generation probabilities.

Sequences were obtained from memory CD4+ T cells sorted from blood. The cell subset or site label here, explained by the study, means: CD45RA-negative fraction. The V and J genes are TRBV19 and TRBJ1-5, and TRBD1 aligns with 9 junction nucleotides. The sequence was collected from a woman between 25 and 40 years old in good health. This receptor has the CDR3 CASKLGTGKQPQHF. The DNA reads as follows: TGTGCCAGTAAGTTGGGGACAGGGAAACAGCCCCAGCATTTT. Reference TRBV19 and TRBJ1-5 proteins supply the regions before and after the CDR3; the full variable domain is: DGGITQSPKYLFRKEGQNVTLSCEQNLNHDAMYWYRQDPGQGLRLIYYSQIVNDFQKGDIAEGYSVSREKKESFPLTVTSAQKNPTAFYLCASKLGTGKQPQHFGDGTRLSIL.